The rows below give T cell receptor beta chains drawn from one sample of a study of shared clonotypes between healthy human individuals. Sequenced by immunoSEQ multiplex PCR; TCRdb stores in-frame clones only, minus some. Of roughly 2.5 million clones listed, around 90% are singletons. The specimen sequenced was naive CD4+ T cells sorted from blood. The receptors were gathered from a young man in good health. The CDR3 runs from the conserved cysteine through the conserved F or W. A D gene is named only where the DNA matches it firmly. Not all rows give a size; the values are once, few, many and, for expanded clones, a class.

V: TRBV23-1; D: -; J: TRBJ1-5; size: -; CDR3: CASSHPRSTESNQPQHF; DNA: TGCGCCAGCAGTCATCCCAGGTCGACTGAGAGCAATCAGCCCCAGCATTTT
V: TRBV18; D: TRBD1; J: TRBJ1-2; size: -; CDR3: CASSPGQGGGYTF; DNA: TGTGCCAGCTCGCCAGGACAGGGGGGTGGCTACACCTTC
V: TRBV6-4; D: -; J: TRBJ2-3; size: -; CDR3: CASSDSREPTDTQYF; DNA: TGTGCCAGCAGTGACTCGAGGGAACCCACAGATACGCAGTATTTT
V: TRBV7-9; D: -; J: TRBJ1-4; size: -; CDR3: CASSYDRTGWEKLFF; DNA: TGTGCCAGCAGCTACGACAGAACTGGCTGGGAAAAACTGTTTTTT
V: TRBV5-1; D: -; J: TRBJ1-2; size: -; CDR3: CASSLAPADGGYGYTF; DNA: TGCGCCAGCAGCTTGGCCCCCGCAGACGGAGGCTATGGCTACACCTTC
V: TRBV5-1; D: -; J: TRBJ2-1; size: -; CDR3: CASSLGESSYNEQFF; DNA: TGCGCCAGCAGCTTGGGGGAAAGCTCCTACAATGAGCAGTTCTTC
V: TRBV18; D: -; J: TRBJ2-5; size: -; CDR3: CASSSPQTGLETQYF; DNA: TGTGCCAGTTCCTCTCCACAGACCGGATTAGAGACCCAGTACTTC
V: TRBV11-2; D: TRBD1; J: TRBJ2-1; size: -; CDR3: CASSYGQAYNEQFF; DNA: TGTGCCAGCAGCTACGGACAGGCCTACAATGAGCAGTTCTTC
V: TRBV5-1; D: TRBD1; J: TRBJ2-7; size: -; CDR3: CASSPGQAVHEQYF; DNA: TGCGCCAGCAGCCCGGGACAGGCGGTGCACGAGCAGTACTTC
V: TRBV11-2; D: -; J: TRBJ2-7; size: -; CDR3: CASSLGGTEAYEQYF; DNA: TGTGCCAGCAGCTTAGGTGGGACGGAAGCCTACGAGCAGTACTTC
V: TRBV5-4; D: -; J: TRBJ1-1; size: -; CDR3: CASSLTQGSNTEAFF; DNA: TGTGCCAGCAGCTTGACCCAGGGCTCGAACACTGAAGCTTTCTTT
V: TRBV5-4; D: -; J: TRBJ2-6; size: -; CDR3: CASSPPPSGANVLTF; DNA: TGTGCCAGCAGCCCACCCCCCTCTGGGGCCAACGTCCTGACTTTC
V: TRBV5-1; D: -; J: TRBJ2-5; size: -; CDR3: CASRSGTGQETQYF; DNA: TGCGCCAGCAGATCCGGGACGGGCCAAGAGACCCAGTACTTC
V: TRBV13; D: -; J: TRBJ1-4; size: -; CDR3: CASSPGARGAVYEKLFF; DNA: TGTGCCAGCAGCCCGGGGGCCAGGGGCGCGGTCTATGAAAAACTGTTTTTT
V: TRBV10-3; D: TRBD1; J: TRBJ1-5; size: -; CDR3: CAISDFGTGDQPQHF; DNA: TGTGCCATCAGTGACTTTGGGACAGGCGATCAGCCCCAGCATTTT
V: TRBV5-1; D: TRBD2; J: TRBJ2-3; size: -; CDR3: CASSPGPAGGIPADTQYF; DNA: TGCGCCAGCAGCCCGGGGCCAGCGGGAGGGATACCCGCAGATACGCAGTATTTT
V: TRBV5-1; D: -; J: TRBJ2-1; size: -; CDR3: CASSLGMGRGYNEQFF; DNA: TGCGCCAGCAGCTTGGGTATGGGACGTGGGTACAATGAGCAGTTCTTC
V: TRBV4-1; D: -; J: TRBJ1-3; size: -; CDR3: CASSQTGTSSYSGNTIYF; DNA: TGCGCCAGCAGCCAGACCGGGACATCCAGCTACTCTGGAAACACCATATATTTT
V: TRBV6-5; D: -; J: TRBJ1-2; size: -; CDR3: CASSKDSYGYTF; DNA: TGTGCCAGCAGTAAGGACAGCTATGGCTACACCTTC
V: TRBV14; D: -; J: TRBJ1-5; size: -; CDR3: CASSQPNQPQHF; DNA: TGTGCCAGCAGCCAGCCTAATCAGCCCCAGCATTTT
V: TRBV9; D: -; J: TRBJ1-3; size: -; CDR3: CASSVGTGLSGNTIYF; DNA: TGTGCCAGCAGCGTAGGTACAGGCCTCTCTGGAAACACCATATATTTT
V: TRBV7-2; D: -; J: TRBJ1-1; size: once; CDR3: CASSPSAVNTEAFF; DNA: TGTGCCAGCAGCCCTTCGGCCGTGAACACTGAAGCTTTCTTT
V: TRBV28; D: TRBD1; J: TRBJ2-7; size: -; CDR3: CASSFRTGHEQYF; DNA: TGTGCCAGCAGTTTTCGGACAGGGCACGAGCAGTACTTC
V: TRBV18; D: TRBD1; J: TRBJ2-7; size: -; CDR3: CASTLNGQGYEQYF; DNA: TGTGCCAGCACTCTAAACGGACAGGGCTACGAGCAGTACTTC
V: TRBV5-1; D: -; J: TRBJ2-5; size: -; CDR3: CASSSWTLAGGTQYF; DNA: TGCGCCAGCAGCTCATGGACTCTCGCCGGGGGGACCCAGTACTTC
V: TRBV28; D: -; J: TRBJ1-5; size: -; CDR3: CASSLTVAGGRNQPQHF; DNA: TGTGCCAGCAGTCTTACCGTTGCGGGGGGGAGGAATCAGCCCCAGCATTTT
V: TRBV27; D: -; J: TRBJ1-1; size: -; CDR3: CASSHREEATEAFF; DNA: TGTGCCAGCAGTCACAGGGAGGAGGCCACTGAAGCTTTCTTT
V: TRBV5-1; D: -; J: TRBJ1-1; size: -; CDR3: CASSARGENTEAFF; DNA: TGCGCCAGCAGCGCACGGGGGGAGAACACTGAAGCTTTCTTT
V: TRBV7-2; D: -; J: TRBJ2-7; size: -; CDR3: CASSLAPAPYEQYF; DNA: TGTGCCAGCAGCTTAGCACCCGCCCCCTACGAGCAGTACTTC
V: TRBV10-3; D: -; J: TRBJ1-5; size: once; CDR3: CAISEAFPPQHF; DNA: TGTGCCATCAGTGAGGCGTTTCCGCCCCAGCATTTT
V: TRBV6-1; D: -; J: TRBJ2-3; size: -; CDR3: CASSGISGDTQYF; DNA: TGTGCCAGCAGTGGAATATCAGGGGATACGCAGTATTTT
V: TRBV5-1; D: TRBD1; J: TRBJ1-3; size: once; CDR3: CASSLGTGHSGNTIYF; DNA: TGCGCCAGCAGCCTAGGGACAGGGCACTCTGGAAACACCATATATTTT
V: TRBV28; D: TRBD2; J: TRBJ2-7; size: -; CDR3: CASTPSGSAYEQYF; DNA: TGTGCCAGCACCCCAAGCGGGAGCGCCTACGAGCAGTACTTC
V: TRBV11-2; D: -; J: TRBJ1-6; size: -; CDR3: CASSLDLTSPLHF; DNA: TGTGCCAGCAGCTTAGACCTCACCTCACCCCTCCACTTT
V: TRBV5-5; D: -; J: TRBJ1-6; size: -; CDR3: CASSLVVVNSPLHF; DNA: TGTGCCAGCAGCTTGGTGGTCGTCAATTCACCCCTCCACTTT
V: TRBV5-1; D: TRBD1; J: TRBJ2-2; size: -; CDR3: CASSRQGWTGELFF; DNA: TGCGCCAGCAGCCGACAGGGCTGGACCGGGGAGCTGTTTTTT
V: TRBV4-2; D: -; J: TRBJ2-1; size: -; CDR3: CASSPRDSSSYNEQFF; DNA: TGTGCCAGCAGCCCAAGGGACTCCAGCTCCTACAATGAGCAGTTCTTC
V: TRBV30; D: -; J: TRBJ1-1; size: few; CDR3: CAWSGDVNTEAFF; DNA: TGTGCCTGGAGTGGGGATGTGAACACTGAAGCTTTCTTT
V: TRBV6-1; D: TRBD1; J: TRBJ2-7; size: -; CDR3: CASSEFGDRGKEQYF; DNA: TGTGCCAGCAGTGAATTTGGGGACAGGGGTAAAGAGCAGTACTTC
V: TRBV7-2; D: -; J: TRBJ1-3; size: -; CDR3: CASSWGGGDTIYF; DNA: TGTGCCAGCAGCTGGGGAGGGGGGGACACCATATATTTT
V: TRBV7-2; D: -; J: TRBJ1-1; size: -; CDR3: CASSLAGSMNTEAFF; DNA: TGTGCCAGCAGCTTAGCGGGCAGCATGAACACTGAAGCTTTCTTT
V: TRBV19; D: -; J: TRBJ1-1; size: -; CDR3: CASRPEAGIGHRNTEAFF; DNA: TGTGCCAGTAGACCAGAGGCAGGGATAGGTCATCGGAACACTGAAGCTTTCTTT
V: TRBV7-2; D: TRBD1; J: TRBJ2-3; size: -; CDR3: CASSRDRGTDTQYF; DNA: TGTGCCAGCAGCCGGGACAGAGGCACAGATACGCAGTATTTT
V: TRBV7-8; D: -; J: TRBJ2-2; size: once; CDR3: CASSLFGHDTGELFF; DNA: TGTGCCAGCAGCTTATTTGGGCACGACACCGGGGAGCTGTTTTTT
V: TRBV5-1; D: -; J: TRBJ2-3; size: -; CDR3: CASSSQRGPDTQYF; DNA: TGCGCCAGCAGCTCGCAGAGGGGCCCAGATACGCAGTATTTT
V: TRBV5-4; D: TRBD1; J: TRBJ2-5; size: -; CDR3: CASSPSGQEAETQYF; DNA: TGTGCCAGCAGCCCCAGTGGACAGGAGGCAGAGACCCAGTACTTC
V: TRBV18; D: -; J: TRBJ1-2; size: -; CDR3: CASSPPAVGYGYTF; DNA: TGTGCCAGCTCACCACCGGCAGTCGGCTATGGCTACACCTTC
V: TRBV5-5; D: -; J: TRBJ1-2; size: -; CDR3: CASSLGVLGGYTF; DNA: TGTGCCAGCAGCTTGGGGGTTCTGGGTGGCTACACCTTC